These 27 T cell receptor beta chains came from one sample sequenced in a study of blood T cell repertoires in COVID-19. Produced via immunoSEQ multiplex PCR; TCRdb's table is partial and in-frame only. The table records about 310,000 clones, roughly 90% of them present only once. The material sequenced was PBMCs or T cells enriched from blood (not recorded which). The receptor set was obtained from a woman aged 40 to 50 who had recovered from COVID-19.

The rearrangement joins TRBV11-2 to TRBJ2-3; 7 nucleotides align to TRBD1. The CDR3 length is 14 residues. Germline V gives CDR1 SGHAT, CDR2 FQNNGV. The V and J ends lost 5 bases and 2 bases, in that order; junction bases with no gene match: 4. The CDR3 reads CASSPGTATDTQYF. The CDR3 region has the DNA TGTGCCAGCAGCCCGGGGACAGCCACAGATACGCAGTATTTT.

The chain employs TRBV5-4 and TRBJ1-2; D unresolved. V lost 4 bases and J 3 bases, leaving 13 bases between the germline ends. CDR3 length equals 14 residues. The germline V gene has CDR1 SGHNT and CDR2 YYREEE (reference sequence). The CDR3 region has the DNA TGTGCCAGCAGCCGAGTCGCGCCCGACTATGGCTACACCTTC. Translation: CASSRVAPDYGYTF.

The chain is built from TRBV6-2 or TRBV6-3 and TRBJ2-4; 10 bases fit TRBD1. The CDR3 is 15 residues long. V was clipped by 3 bases and J by 4 bases; unmatched bases: 3. Germline V gives CDR1 MNHEY, CDR2 SVGEGT. The DNA for the CDR3 is TGTGCCAGCAGTTATCTGGGACAGGGGAAAAACATTCAGTACTTC. Amino acid sequence: CASSYLGQGKNIQYF.

The V call is TRBV6-9, the J call TRBJ2-1; 8 bases fit TRBD1. Trimming removed 4 bases from V and 2 bases from J; junction bases left unmatched: 16. CDR3 length equals 19 residues. Per the germline V gene, CDR1 is MNHGY and CDR2 is SVAAGI. CDR3 nucleotides: TGTGCCAGCAGTTCATATTCTACATACCTGGACAGGGCCTACAATGAGCAGTTCTTC. Its translation: CASSSYSTYLDRAYNEQFF.

V is TRBV24-1 and J is TRBJ2-5; TRBD2 matches at 10 bases. V trimming: 7 bases; J trimming: 2 bases; junction bases outside the gene matches: 6. Germline CDR1 is KGHDR and CDR2 is SFDVKD. The CDR3 is made up of 15 amino acids. The CDR3: CATRAGTSVQETQYF. CDR3 DNA: TGTGCCACCAGGGCCGGGACTAGCGTTCAAGAGACCCAGTACTTC.

In its sample, this clone was seen a few times. V usage is TRBV6-5 and J usage is TRBJ2-5, with 9 nucleotides matching TRBD1. The J segment lost 4 bases and the V segment lost 2 bases, leaving 2 bases of the junction unmatched. CDR1 and CDR2 from the germline V gene are MNHEY and SVGAGI. The CDR3 contains 14 residues. CDR3: CASSYNRGRETQYF. Written as DNA, the CDR3 is TGTGCCAGCAGTTACAACAGGGGGCGAGAGACCCAGTACTTC.

The J gene is TRBJ2-7, the V gene TRBV6-1; 7 positions match TRBD2. The CDR3 is made up of 14 amino acids. The ends lost 3 bases at V and 0 bases at J; junction bases unmatched: 2. Germline CDR1 and CDR2: MNHNS and SASEGT. The CDR3 bases are TGTGCCAGCAGTGACCCTAGCGGCTCCTACGAGCAGTACTTC. It is translated as CASSDPSGSYEQYF.

Comment on this clone: This specimen includes other DNA sequences encoding the same CDR3. The rearrangement links TRBV20-1 to TRBJ2-1; D not resolved. The CDR3 length is 11 residues. V lost 5 bases, J lost 9 bases, and 11 bases lay in between. Germline-derived CDR1 and CDR2 are DFQATT and SNEGSKA (reference sequence). Here the CDR3 DNA reads TGCAGTGCTCCAAGAGCTGGTGAGCAGTTCTTC. Translation: CSAPRAGEQFF.

The DNA for the CDR3 is TGTGCCAGCAGCCCATTCAGGGGGGATGGATCACCCCTCCACTTT. Its translation is CASSPFRGDGSPLHF. The chain combines TRBV3-1 (or the pseudogene TRBV3-2) with TRBJ1-6, with TRBD1 matching over 7 bases. V trimming: 4 bases; J trimming: 10 bases; junction bases outside the gene matches: 10. This CDR3 spans 15 amino acids. CDR1 is LGHDT, CDR2 YNNKEL, per germline (reference sequence).

This clone was counted once. The chain carries TRBV21-1 and TRBJ1-1; the DNA was not compared with TRBD1, the D call given in the table. TRBV21-1 is an annotated pseudogene. The CDR3 has 17 residues. CDR3 residues: CASSIRDRGRLDTEAFF. In DNA, the CDR3 is TGTGCCAGCAGCATCCGGGACAGGGGGCGTCTGGACACTGAAGCTTTCTTT.

The CDR3 bases are TGTGCCAGCAGTAAATATGACGGACAGGGCTACGAGCAGTACTTC. Translating it yields CASSKYDGQGYEQYF. The chain employs TRBV28 and TRBJ2-7; 8 bases match TRBD1. Germline loops: CDR1 MDHEN, CDR2 SYDVKM. The CDR3 loop spans 15 amino acids. Trimming at V came to 5 bases and at J to 3 bases, leaving 9 bases not matched to a gene.

The chain is built from TRBV19 and TRBJ2-3; TRBD1 aligns across 8 bases. After removal of 4 bases from V and 6 bases from J, the junction contained 6 bases not matched to a gene. The CDR3 length is 14 residues. Germline loops: CDR1 LNHDA, CDR2 SQIVND (reference sequence). CDR3 DNA sequence: TGTGCCAGTAGTAAGGGACAGGTGGGGGATACGCAGTATTTT. Encoded protein: CASSKGQVGDTQYF.

The V and J genes are TRBV21-1 and TRBJ2-4; the tabulated D call, TRBD2, remains unverified against the DNA. TRBV21-1 is described as a pseudogene. This CDR3 is built from 10 residues. CDR3 sequence reads: CASSAGRQYF. The CDR3 DNA is TGTGCCAGCAGCGCGGGACGGCAGTACTTC.

The rearrangement uses TRBV5-5 and TRBJ2-3, with TRBD1 matching over 9 bases. The CDR3 totals 15 residues. Germline values: CDR1 SGHKS, CDR2 YYEKEE (reference sequence). Unmatched junction bases numbered 8, after V lost 4 bases and J lost 5 bases. CDR3 amino acids: CASSTMDRGGDTQYF. CDR3 nucleotide sequence: TGTGCCAGCAGCACAATGGACAGGGGAGGAGATACGCAGTATTTT.

J is TRBJ1-2 and V is TRBV7-9; D ambiguous. V lost 5 bases to trimming and J lost 3 bases, with 7 bases between them. This CDR3 contains 12 residues. The germline gives CDR1 SEHNR, CDR2 FQNEAQ (reference sequence). The CDR3 is CASSQSDYGYTF. The DNA of the CDR3 is TGTGCCAGCAGCCAGTCAGACTATGGCTACACCTTC.

J is TRBJ2-1 and V is TRBV5-1; 9 nucleotides agree with TRBD2. From germline, CDR1 is SGHRS and CDR2 YFSETQ. V gave up 1 base and J gave up 8 bases; unmatched junction bases: 7. The CDR3 contains 15 residues. The DNA for the CDR3 is TGCGCCAGCAGCTTGACGGCTAGCGGGGTGGATGAGCAGTTCTTC. Translation gives CASSLTASGVDEQFF.

This clone was observed once. The chain recombines TRBV19 with TRBJ2-5, with D perhaps TRBD2 (6 bases). The V gene's germline CDR1 is LNHDA and CDR2 SQIVND (reference sequence). The CDR3 is 13 residues long. Between the trimmed V and J ends, which lost 5 bases and 5 bases, there was a span of 12 bases. CDR3 nucleotide sequence: TGTGCCAGTAGTTTCCGGGAGCCGGAGACCCAGTACTTC. Its protein product is CASSFREPETQYF.

The V call is TRBV25-1, the J call TRBJ1-5; TRBD1 might be the D (5 bases). The CDR3 runs 15 residues. Trimming removed 3 bases at V and 1 base at J, with 10 bases between. The germline V gene has CDR1 MGHDK and CDR2 SYGVNS. The CDR3 loop is CASSDQGRSNQPQHF. The CDR3 DNA reads TGTGCCAGCAGTGACCAGGGTAGGAGCAATCAGCCCCAGCATTTT.

This clone occurred once. This rearrangement joins TRBV7-9 to TRBJ1-2; TRBD1 aligns across 7 bases. Germline assignment: CDR1 SEHNR and CDR2 FQNEAQ (reference sequence). This CDR3 is built from 13 residues. The ends lost 5 bases at V and 4 bases at J; junction bases unmatched: 4. CDR3 DNA sequence: TGTGCCAGCAGCCCGGACAGGTTCTATGGCTACACCTTC. This codes for CASSPDRFYGYTF. Full variable domain (missing parts from reference TRBV7-9 and TRBJ1-2): DTGVSQNPRHKITKRGQNVTFRCDPISEHNRLYWYRQTLGQGPEFLTYFQNEAQLEKSRLLSDRFSAERPKGSFSTLEIQRTEQGDSAMYLCASSPDRFYGYTFGSGTRLTVV.

The rearrangement links TRBV28 to TRBJ1-1; TRBD1 is a possible D gene (6 bases). The V end was cut by 7 bases, the J end by 4 bases, with 13 bases between. Germline V gene sequence: CDR1 MDHEN, CDR2 SYDVKM. The CDR3 has 13 residues. The CDR3 DNA follows: TGTGCCAGCAACCGGGGGGACACCACTGAAGCTTTCTTT. It translates to CASNRGDTTEAFF.

Concerning this clone itself: Other DNA sequences in this specimen translate into the identical CDR3. The chain links TRBV7-8 to TRBJ1-1; D is uncertain. Germline assignment: CDR1 SGHVS and CDR2 FQNEAQ. The CDR3 consists of 13 residues. V was trimmed by 3 bases and J by 0 bases, leaving 5 bases between them. The DNA for the CDR3 is TGTGCCAGCAGCTTGAGTCTGAACACTGAAGCTTTCTTT. This codes for CASSLSLNTEAFF.

The gene calls are TRBV6-4 and TRBJ2-1; weak D call: TRBD1 (6 bases). V was clipped by 4 bases and J by 9 bases, with 13 bases between them. Germline values: CDR1 MRHNA, CDR2 SNTAGT. This CDR3 is built from 13 residues. The CDR3 nucleotides are TGTGCCAGCAGTGGAAAGACGACAGGTGAGCAGTTCTTC. Translation: CASSGKTTGEQFF.

This clone was seen more than once but under ten times. J is TRBJ2-2 and V is TRBV27, with 7 bases lining up with TRBD2. CDR1 and CDR2 from the germline V gene are MNHEY and SMNVEV (reference sequence). J lost 2 bases, V lost 6 bases, and 6 bases had no gene match. The CDR3 has 15 residues. The CDR3 loop is CASRLSGVNTGELFF. As DNA, the CDR3 is TGTGCCAGCAGACTAAGCGGGGTTAACACCGGGGAGCTGTTTTTT.

The J gene is TRBJ2-1, the V gene TRBV15; 12 positions match TRBD2. The germline V gene has CDR1 LNHNV and CDR2 YYDKDF (reference sequence). The CDR3 runs 15 residues. V lost 3 bases to trimming and J lost 6 bases; unmatched junction nucleotides: 3. Written as DNA, the CDR3 is TGTGCCACCAGCAGGGGACTAGCGGGCCCCAATGAGCAGTTCTTC. Its translation: CATSRGLAGPNEQFF.

The CDR3 protein is CAWSVGDAGATQYF. As DNA, the CDR3 is TGTGCCTGGAGTGTGGGGGACGCGGGGGCTACGCAGTATTTT. The chain joins TRBV30 to TRBJ2-3; a possible D gene is TRBD2 (7 bases). Germline CDR1 GTSNPN, CDR2 SVGIG (reference sequence). This CDR3 has 14 residues. Trimming left V 0 bases short and J 8 bases short, with 15 bases between.

V gene TRBV9 combines with J gene TRBJ2-5; possible D gene TRBD2, 6 bases. Between the trimmed V and J ends, which lost 4 bases and 1 base, there was a span of 11 bases. In germline, CDR1 is SGDLS, CDR2 YYNGEE. This CDR3 is 14 amino acids long. Here the CDR3 DNA reads TGTGCCAGCAGCCCACGACTAGTCCAAGAGACCCAGTACTTC. This sequence encodes CASSPRLVQETQYF.

V is TRBV2 and J is TRBJ2-5; D perhaps matches TRBD1 (5 bases). The V end lost 4 bases, the J end lost 7 bases, and 10 bases lay between the germline ends. The CDR3 extends over 12 amino acids. From germline, CDR1 is SNHLY and CDR2 FYNNEI. CDR3 amino acids: CASSGGPGTQYF. In DNA, the CDR3 is TGTGCCAGCAGTGGGGGCCCAGGGACCCAGTACTTC.